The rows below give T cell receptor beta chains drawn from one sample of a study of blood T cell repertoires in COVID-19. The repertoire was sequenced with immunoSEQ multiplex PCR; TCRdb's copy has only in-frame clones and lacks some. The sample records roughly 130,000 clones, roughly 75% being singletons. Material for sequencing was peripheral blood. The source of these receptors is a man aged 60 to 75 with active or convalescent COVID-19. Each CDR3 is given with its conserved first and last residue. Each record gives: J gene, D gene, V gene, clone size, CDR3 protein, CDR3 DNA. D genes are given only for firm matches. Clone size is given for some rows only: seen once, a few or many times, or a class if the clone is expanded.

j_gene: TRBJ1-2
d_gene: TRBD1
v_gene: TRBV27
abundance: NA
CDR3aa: CASGKNDRGIGGYTF
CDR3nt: TGTGCCAGCGGGAAAAACGACAGGGGCATTGGGGGCTACACCTTC

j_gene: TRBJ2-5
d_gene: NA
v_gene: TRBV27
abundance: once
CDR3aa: CASRSPTKRTQETQYF
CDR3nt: TGTGCCAGCAGATCCCCGACTAAGCGGACTCAAGAGACCCAGTACTTC

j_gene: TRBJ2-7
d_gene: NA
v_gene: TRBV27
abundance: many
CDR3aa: CASSSGLAPNSYEQYF
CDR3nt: TGTGCCAGCTCCTCGGGCCTAGCGCCTAATTCCTACGAGCAGTACTTC

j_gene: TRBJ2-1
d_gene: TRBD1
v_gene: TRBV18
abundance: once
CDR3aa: CASSPGQGAHNEQFF
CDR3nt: TGTGCCAGCTCACCGGGACAGGGGGCCCACAATGAGCAGTTCTTC

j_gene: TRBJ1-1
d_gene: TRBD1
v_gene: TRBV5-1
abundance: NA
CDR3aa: CASSLETGATEAFF
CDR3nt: TGCGCCAGCAGCTTGGAAACAGGGGCCACTGAAGCTTTCTTT

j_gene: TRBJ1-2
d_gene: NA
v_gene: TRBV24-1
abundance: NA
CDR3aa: CATSRGNYGYTF
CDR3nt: TGTGCCACCAGTAGGGGTAACTATGGCTACACCTTC

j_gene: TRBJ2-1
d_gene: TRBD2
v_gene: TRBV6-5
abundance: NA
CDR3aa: CASSLFEAGHNEQFF
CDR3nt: TGTGCCAGCAGTCTCTTTGAAGCGGGACACAATGAGCAGTTCTTC

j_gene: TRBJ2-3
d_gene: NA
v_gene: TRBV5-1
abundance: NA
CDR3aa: CASSLLSSSTDTQYF
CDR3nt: TGCGCCAGCAGCTTGTTGAGTTCTAGCACAGATACGCAGTATTTT

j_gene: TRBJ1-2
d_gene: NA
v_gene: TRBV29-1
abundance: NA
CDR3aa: CSVDGGIGYTF
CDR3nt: TGCAGCGTTGATGGGGGGATTGGCTACACCTTC

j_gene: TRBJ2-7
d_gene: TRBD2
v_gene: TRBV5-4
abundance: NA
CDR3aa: CASSLGGRANYEQYF
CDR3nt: TGTGCCAGCAGCTTGGGCGGGAGGGCCAACTACGAGCAGTACTTC

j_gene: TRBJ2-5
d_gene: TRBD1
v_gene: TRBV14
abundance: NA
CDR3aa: CASSSGGTGGATETQYF
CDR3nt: TGTGCCAGCAGCTCAGGAGGGACAGGGGGCGCGACGGAGACCCAGTACTTC

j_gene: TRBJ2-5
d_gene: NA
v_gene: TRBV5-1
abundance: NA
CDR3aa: CASPDRTPNRETQYF
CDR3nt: TGCGCCAGTCCCGACCGGACACCTAACAGAGAGACCCAGTACTTC

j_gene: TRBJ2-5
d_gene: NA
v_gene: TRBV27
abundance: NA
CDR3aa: CASSFSSVETQYF
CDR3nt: TGTGCCAGCAGTTTTAGCAGCGTGGAGACCCAGTACTTC

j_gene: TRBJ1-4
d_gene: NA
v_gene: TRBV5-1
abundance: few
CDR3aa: CASSSYGATNEKLFF
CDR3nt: TGCGCCAGCAGCTCTTACGGTGCAACTAATGAAAAACTGTTTTTT

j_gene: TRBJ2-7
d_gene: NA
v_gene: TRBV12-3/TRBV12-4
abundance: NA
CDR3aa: CASSLVGPDEQYF
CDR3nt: TGTGCCAGCAGTTTGGTGGGGCCGGACGAGCAGTACTTC

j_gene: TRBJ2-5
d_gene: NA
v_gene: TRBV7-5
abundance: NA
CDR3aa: CARSSRGPLTETQYF
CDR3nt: TGTGCCAGAAGCTCCAGAGGTCCCCTAACCGAGACCCAGTACTTC

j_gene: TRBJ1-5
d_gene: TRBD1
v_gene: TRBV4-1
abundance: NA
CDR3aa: CASSQGWFKEGANSNQPQHF
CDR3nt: TGCGCCAGCAGCCAAGGATGGTTCAAGGAGGGGGCTAATAGCAATCAGCCCCAGCATTTT

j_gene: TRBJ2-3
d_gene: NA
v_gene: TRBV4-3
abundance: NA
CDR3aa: CASSRGRGDTQYF
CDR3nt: TGCGCCAGCAGCCGGGGCCGCGGAGATACGCAGTATTTT

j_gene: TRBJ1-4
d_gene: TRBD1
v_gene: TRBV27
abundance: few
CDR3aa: CASRTDRVFEKLFF
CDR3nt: TGTGCCAGCCGAACTGACAGGGTTTTTGAGAAACTGTTTTTT

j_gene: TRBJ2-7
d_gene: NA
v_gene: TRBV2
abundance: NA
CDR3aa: CASSEVGSGFEQYF
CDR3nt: TGTGCCAGCAGTGAAGTAGGGAGCGGCTTCGAGCAGTACTTC

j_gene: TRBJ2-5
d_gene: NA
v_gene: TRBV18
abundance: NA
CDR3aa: CASSPPGGGQETQYF
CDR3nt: TGTGCCAGCTCACCACCGGGAGGGGGCCAAGAGACCCAGTACTTC

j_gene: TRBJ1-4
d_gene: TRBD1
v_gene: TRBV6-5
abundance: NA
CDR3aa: CASSSIRTGDKLFF
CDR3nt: TGTGCCAGCAGTTCCATCAGGACAGGGGATAAACTGTTTTTT

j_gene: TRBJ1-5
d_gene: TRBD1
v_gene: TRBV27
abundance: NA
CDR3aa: CASSLLGQPNQPQHF
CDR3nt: TGTGCCAGCAGTTTGTTGGGACAGCCAAATCAGCCCCAGCATTTT

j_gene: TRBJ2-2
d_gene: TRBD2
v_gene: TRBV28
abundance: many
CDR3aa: CASNLGTSGWRTGELFF
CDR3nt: TGTGCCAGCAATCTGGGGACTAGCGGTTGGCGGACCGGGGAGCTGTTTTTT

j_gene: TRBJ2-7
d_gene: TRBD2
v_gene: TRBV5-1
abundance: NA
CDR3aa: CASSLVFTSGGYEQYF
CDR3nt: TGCGCCAGCAGCTTGGTCTTCACTAGCGGGGGTTACGAGCAGTACTTC

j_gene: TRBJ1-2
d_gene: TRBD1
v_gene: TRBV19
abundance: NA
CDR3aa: CASSTRTGNYGYTF
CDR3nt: TGTGCCAGTAGTACTCGGACAGGGAACTATGGCTACACCTTC

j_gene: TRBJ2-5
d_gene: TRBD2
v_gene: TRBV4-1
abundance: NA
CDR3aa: CASSQGGKREWETQYF
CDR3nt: TGCGCCAGCAGCCAAGGGGGCAAGCGGGAGTGGGAGACCCAGTACTTC

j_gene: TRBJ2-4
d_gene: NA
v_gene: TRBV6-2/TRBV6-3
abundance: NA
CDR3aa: CASSYSILHPIAKNIQYF
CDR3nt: TGTGCCAGCAGTTACTCGATATTACACCCCATAGCCAAAAACATTCAGTACTTC

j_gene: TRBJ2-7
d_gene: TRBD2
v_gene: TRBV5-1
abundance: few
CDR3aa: CASSPGLAVYEQYF
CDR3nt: TGCGCCAGCAGCCCGGGACTAGCGGTTTACGAGCAGTACTTC

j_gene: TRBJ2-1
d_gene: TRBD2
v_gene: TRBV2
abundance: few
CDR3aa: CASSGGTSDEQFF
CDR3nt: TGTGCCAGCAGTGGGGGGACTAGCGATGAGCAGTTCTTC

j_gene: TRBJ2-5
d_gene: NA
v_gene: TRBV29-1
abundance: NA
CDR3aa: CSVGTAQETQYF
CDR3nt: TGCAGCGTTGGGACTGCCCAAGAGACCCAGTACTTC

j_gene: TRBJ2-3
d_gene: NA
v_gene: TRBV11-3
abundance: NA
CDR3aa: CASSLGGSSDTQYF
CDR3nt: TGTGCCAGCAGCTTAGGTGGGAGCTCAGATACGCAGTATTTT

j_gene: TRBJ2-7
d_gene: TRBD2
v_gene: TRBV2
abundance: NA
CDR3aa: CASRRAGTPSYEQYF
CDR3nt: TGTGCCAGCAGACGAGCGGGGACCCCGTCCTACGAGCAGTACTTC

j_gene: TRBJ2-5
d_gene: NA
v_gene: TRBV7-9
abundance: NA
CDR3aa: CASTLPEGETQYF
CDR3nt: TGTGCCAGCACCCTCCCGGAGGGGGAGACCCAGTACTTC

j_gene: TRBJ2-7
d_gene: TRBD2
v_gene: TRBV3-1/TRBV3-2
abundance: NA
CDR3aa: CASSRGTSGYEQYF
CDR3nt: TGTGCCAGCAGTAGGGGGACTAGCGGTTACGAGCAGTACTTC

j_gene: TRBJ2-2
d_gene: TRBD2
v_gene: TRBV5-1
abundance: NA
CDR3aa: CASSSGTSGSGELFF
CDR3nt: TGCGCCAGCAGTTCCGGGACTAGTGGCTCCGGGGAGCTGTTTTTT

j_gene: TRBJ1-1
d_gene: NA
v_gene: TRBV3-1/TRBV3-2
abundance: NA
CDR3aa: CASSQEGALNTEAFF
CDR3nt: TGTGCCAGCAGCCAAGAAGGGGCGTTGAACACTGAAGCTTTCTTT

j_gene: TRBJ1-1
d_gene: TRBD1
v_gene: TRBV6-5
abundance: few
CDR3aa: CASSYLGGFSPEAFF
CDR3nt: TGTGCCAGCAGTTACTTAGGGGGCTTTAGCCCTGAAGCTTTCTTT

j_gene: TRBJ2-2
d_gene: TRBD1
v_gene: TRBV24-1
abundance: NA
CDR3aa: CATSAGGNTGELFF
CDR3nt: TGTGCCACCAGTGCAGGGGGGAACACCGGGGAGCTGTTTTTT

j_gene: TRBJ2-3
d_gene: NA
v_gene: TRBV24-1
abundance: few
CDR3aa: CATSDPPRVGTDTQYF
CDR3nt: TGTGCCACCAGTGATCCCCCGCGGGTAGGCACAGATACGCAGTATTTT

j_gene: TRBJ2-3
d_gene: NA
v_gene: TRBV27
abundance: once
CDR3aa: CASRIATSTDTQYF
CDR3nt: TGTGCCAGCAGGATCGCCACTAGCACAGATACGCAGTATTTT

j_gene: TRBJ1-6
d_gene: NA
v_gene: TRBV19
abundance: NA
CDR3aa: CASSIGRRIQALHF
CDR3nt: TGTGCCAGTAGTATAGGGCGGAGAATTCAAGCCCTCCACTTT

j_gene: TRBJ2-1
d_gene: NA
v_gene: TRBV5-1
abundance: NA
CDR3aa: CASSLSDGSNEQFF
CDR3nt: TGCGCCAGCAGCTTGTCGGACGGGAGCAATGAGCAGTTCTTC

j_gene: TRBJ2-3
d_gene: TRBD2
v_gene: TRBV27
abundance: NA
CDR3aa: CASSFTLTSGSDTQYF
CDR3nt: TGTGCCAGCAGTTTTACCCTGACTAGCGGCTCAGATACGCAGTATTTT

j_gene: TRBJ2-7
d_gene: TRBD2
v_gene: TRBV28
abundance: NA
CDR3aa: CASNTGRTSREQYF
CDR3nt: TGTGCCAGCAATACCGGGAGGACATCAAGGGAGCAGTACTTC

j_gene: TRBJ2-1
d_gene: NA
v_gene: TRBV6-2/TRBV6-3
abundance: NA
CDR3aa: CASSFRDLRIEQFF
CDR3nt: TGTGCCAGCAGTTTCCGGGACTTGCGTATTGAGCAGTTCTTC